The 26 T cell receptor beta chains below were found in one sample sequenced in a study of early T cells in non-severe SARS-CoV-2 infection. MiXCR, run by TCRdb on the 5' RACE reads, gives a single entry per CDR3 protein. The table records under 25,000 distinct CDR3 sequences, around 4.2% of them present only once. Sequencing was done on a sample of whole blood. The receptors stem from an adult who was a healthcare worker with PCR-confirmed SARS-CoV-2 infection or an uninfected control (not recorded which).

This clonotype was seen repeatedly, ten times or more. This chain links TRBV6-6 with TRBJ1-4, with D unresolved. CDR1 is MNHNY, CDR2 SVGAGI, per germline (reference sequence). The CDR3 is 11 amino acids. V was cut by 8 bases and J by 5 bases, with 6 bases left in between. In DNA, the CDR3 is TGTGCCAGCGGAATCAATGAAAAACTGTTTTTT. Amino acids: CASGINEKLFF.

This clonotype was recorded at least ten times. The rearrangement uses TRBV19 and TRBJ2-7; 7 bases line up with TRBD1. The CDR3 runs to 15 residues. Germline-derived CDR1 and CDR2 are LNHDA and SQIVND (reference sequence). J was trimmed by 2 bases and V by 5 bases; bases with no gene match: 9. For the CDR3, the DNA is TGTGCCAGTAGTCTCACAGGGGCGGCCACCTACGAGCAGTACTTC. The encoded protein is CASSLTGAATYEQYF.

The chain recombines TRBV28 with TRBJ2-7; 8 bases agree with TRBD1. The V gene end was trimmed by 6 bases and the J gene end by 3 bases; junction bases not matched to a gene: 13. The germline V gene has CDR1 MDHEN and CDR2 SYDVKM. This CDR3 comprises 16 residues. CDR3 bases: TGTGCCAGCAGATGGGCCGGAAGGACAGGGCACTACGAGCAGTACTTC. Its protein product is CASRWAGRTGHYEQYF.

This clonotype was observed many times. The rearrangement joins TRBV9 to TRBJ2-4, with D perhaps matching TRBD2 (5 bases). In germline, CDR1 is SGDLS, CDR2 YYNGEE. CDR3 size: 13 residues. Trimming shortened V by 0 bases and J by 11 bases, and 12 bases separated the two germline ends. The chain's CDR3 is CASSVATSDFQYF. As DNA, the CDR3 is TGTGCCAGCAGCGTAGCGACGTCGGACTTTCAGTACTTC. Looking up the rest from reference TRBV9 and TRBJ2-4 gives the full variable domain: DSGVTQTPKHLITATGQRVTLRCSPRSGDLSVYWYQQSLDQGLQFLIQYYNGEERAKGNILERFSAQQFPDLHSELNLSSLELGDSALYFCASSVATSDFQYFGAGTRLSVL.

This clonotype was seen repeatedly, ten times or more. The V gene is TRBV28, the J gene TRBJ1-3; 10 bases agree with TRBD1. CDR3 length equals 16 residues. CDR1 and CDR2 (germline): MDHEN, SYDVKM. V lost 6 bases to trimming and J lost 2 bases; unmatched junction nucleotides: 7. CDR3 in DNA: TGTGCCAGCAGAGCAGGACAGGGGGAGGCTGGAAACACCATATATTTT. It specifies CASRAGQGEAGNTIYF.

This clonotype has a count of ten or more. The chain carries TRBV4-3 and TRBJ2-3; 7 nucleotides align to TRBD2. V was clipped by 0 bases and J by 6 bases; unmatched bases: 9. CDR3 length: 16 amino acids. CDR1 is LGHNA and CDR2 is YSLEER in the germline V gene. The CDR3 DNA reads TGCGCCAGCAGCCAAGAATGGGGAGCGGGGTGGGATACGCAGTATTTT. Amino acids: CASSQEWGAGWDTQYF.

This clonotype was detected only a few times. The chain has TRBV20-1 and TRBJ2-3; D is perhaps TRBD1 or TRBD2 (7 bases each). Per the germline V gene, CDR1 is DFQATT and CDR2 is SNEGSKA (reference sequence). The CDR3 covers 16 residues. V lost 7 bases and J lost 0, with 20 bases in between. The chain's CDR3 is CSVHSGGDSSTDTQYF. As DNA, the CDR3 is TGCAGTGTCCATTCAGGGGGGGATTCTAGCACAGATACGCAGTATTTT.

This clonotype turned up a few times. The chain couples TRBV7-6 to TRBJ1-2, with D hard to call. This CDR3 is 14 amino acids long. V lost 7 bases and J 6 bases, leaving 18 bases between the germline ends. Per the germline V gene, CDR1 is SGHVS and CDR2 is FNYEAQ. Here the CDR3 DNA reads TGTGCCAGCACCCCACGCGCTGGGGATCATGGCTACACCTTC. Amino acids: CASTPRAGDHGYTF. Combining the CDR3 with reference TRBV7-6 and TRBJ1-2 gives the whole variable domain GAGVSQSPRYKVTKRGQDVALRCDPISGHVSLYWYRQALGQGPEFLTYFNYEAQQDKSGLPNDRFSAERPEGSISTLTIQRTEQRDSAMYRCASTPRAGDHGYTFGSGTRLTVV.

There are a few counts of this clonotype. This sequence joins TRBV20-1 and TRBJ2-6; D not resolved. CDR3 length: 11 amino acids. Trimming cost V 3 bases and J 3 bases, with 0 bases left between them. Germline V gene data show CDR1 as DFQATT and CDR2 as SNEGSKA (reference sequence). CDR3 nucleotide sequence: TGCAGTGCTAGTGGGGCCAACGTCCTGACTTTC. Translating gives CSASGANVLTF.

Ten or more counts support this clonotype. V usage is TRBV29-1 and J usage is TRBJ2-3; TRBD2 agrees at 7 bases. Germline CDR1 SQVTM, CDR2 ANQGSEA. With 4 bases clipped from V and 4 bases from J, the junction kept 5 bases outside the gene matches. The CDR3 totals 13 residues. CDR3 residues: CSVGSSGADTQYF. The CDR3 DNA reads TGCAGCGTTGGGTCGAGCGGGGCAGATACGCAGTATTTT.

This clonotype was seen ten or more times. The chain combines TRBV6-5 with TRBJ1-3; the D is unclear. The CDR3 is 14 residues long. Germline V gene data show CDR1 as MNHEY and CDR2 as SVGAGI. The ends were cut back, 5 bases at V and 0 bases at J, with 8 bases in the middle. CDR3 loop: CASSGDRSGNTIYF. As DNA, the CDR3 is TGTGCCAGCAGTGGGGATCGCTCTGGAAACACCATATATTTT.

There are a few counts of this clonotype. V gene TRBV12-3 or TRBV12-4 combines with J gene TRBJ2-2; D gene ambiguous. This CDR3 has 15 amino acids. The germline V and J ends were trimmed by 10 bases and 3 bases, with 18 bases remaining between them. CDR3 in amino acids: CATLPNYGYTGELFF. The DNA for the CDR3 is TGTGCCACCCTACCCAACTATGGTTACACCGGGGAGCTGTTTTTT.

This clonotype is medium-sized in the sample. This chain uses TRBV5-6 with TRBJ1-6, with a possible D match to TRBD1 (5 bases). V was trimmed by 1 base and J by 5 bases, leaving 13 bases between them. This CDR3 has 16 amino acids. The germline V gene encodes CDR1 SGHDT and CDR2 YYEEEE. The CDR3 DNA reads as TGTGCCAGCAGCTTGCCCCCGACAGAAAATAATTCACCCCTCCACTTT. This translates into CASSLPPTENNSPLHF.

This rearrangement joins TRBV4-3 to TRBJ2-1, with 7 bases fitting TRBD2. CDR1 is LGHNA and CDR2 is YSLEER in the germline V gene. Losses at the gene ends were 0 bases for V and 6 bases for J; bases not matched to a gene: 11. CDR3 size: 17 residues. The CDR3 DNA sequence: TGCGCCAGCAGCCAAGAGTCGGCGGGGGTCTTAATCAATGAGCAGTTCTTC. It specifies CASSQESAGVLINEQFF.

This clonotype was seen ten or more times. V is TRBV18 and J is TRBJ1-3; a weak D match, TRBD1 (6 bases). This CDR3 is 16 amino acids long. Trimming pared 2 bases from V and 1 base from J, leaving 12 bases between. Germline CDR1 and CDR2: KGHSH and LQKENI. The CDR3 spells CASSPGGGRSGNTIYF. The CDR3 DNA sequence: TGTGCCAGCTCACCAGGGGGCGGCAGGTCTGGAAACACCATATATTTT.

This clonotype was counted at least ten times. The chain uses TRBV10-3 and TRBJ2-1; D is perhaps TRBD2 (5 bases). Germline V gene sequence: CDR1 ENHRY, CDR2 SYGVKD. The CDR3 consists of 12 residues. Trimming shortened V by 7 bases and J by 8 bases, and 12 bases separated the two germline ends. CDR3 sequence reads: CAIKGSADEQFF. The CDR3 DNA reads TGTGCCATCAAGGGTTCAGCGGATGAGCAGTTCTTC.

There are many counts of this clonotype. DNA for the CDR3: TGTGCCAGCAGTTTGTGGAGGGAAGTGTCCTACGAGCAGTACTTC. This encodes CASSLWREVSYEQYF. The chain joins TRBV28 to TRBJ2-7; TRBD2 might be the D (6 bases). Germline CDR1 MDHEN, CDR2 SYDVKM. V was shortened by 3 bases and J by 1 base, with 13 bases between the two germline ends. This CDR3 region has 15 residues.

V and J are TRBV10-2 and TRBJ1-1; D unclear. Germline CDR1 is WSHSY and CDR2 is SAAADI. V shed 2 bases and J shed 4 bases, with 11 bases lying between them. The length of the CDR3 is 14 residues. CDR3 bases: TGCGCCAGCAGTGAGACTAATCCTGGCACTGAAGCTTTCTTT. It codes for CASSETNPGTEAFF.

This clonotype was observed many times. The chain has TRBV12-3 or TRBV12-4 and TRBJ2-5; 11 bases align to TRBD2. The CDR3 covers 13 residues. Trimming at V came to 6 bases and at J to 7 bases, leaving 4 bases not matched to a gene. CDR3: CASRVAGGVTQYF. CDR3 in DNA: TGTGCCAGCAGAGTAGCGGGGGGGGTGACCCAGTACTTC.

This sequence joins TRBV5-1 and TRBJ1-1, with D hard to call. This CDR3 spans 14 amino acids. CDR1 is SGHRS, CDR2 YFSETQ, per germline. V lost 4 bases to trimming and J lost 1 base, with 11 bases between them. The CDR3 region is CASSLGRWNTEAFF. Written as DNA, the CDR3 is TGCGCCAGCAGCCTAGGACGGTGGAACACTGAAGCTTTCTTT.

V gene TRBV12-3 or TRBV12-4 combines with J gene TRBJ1-2, with D hard to call. V dropped 1 base and J dropped 2 bases, with 2 bases sitting between them. The CDR3 extends over 12 amino acids. CDR3 DNA: TGTGCCAGCAGTTTAGAGAACTATGGCTACACCTTC. Translating gives CASSLENYGYTF.

At least ten counts were recorded for this clonotype. V and J are TRBV5-5 and TRBJ2-2, with 7 bases matching TRBD2. Germline CDR1 reads SGHKS; CDR2 reads YYEKEE (reference sequence). The CDR3 runs 14 residues. V was clipped by 1 base and J by 6 bases; unmatched bases: 3. The CDR3 DNA reads as TGTGCCAGCAGCTTGTTTAGCGGGCCCGGGGAGCTGTTTTTT. This gives the protein CASSLFSGPGELFF.

This clonotype is medium-sized. V gene TRBV20-1 combines with J gene TRBJ2-7; 9 nucleotides agree with TRBD2. V shed 5 bases, J shed 4 bases, and the junction held 9 bases outside the gene matches. From germline, CDR1 is DFQATT and CDR2 SNEGSKA (reference sequence). This CDR3 spans 14 amino acids. The CDR3 spells CSASASGDPYEQYF. In DNA form, the CDR3 reads TGCAGTGCTTCAGCTAGCGGGGACCCTTACGAGCAGTACTTC.

This clonotype was seen many times. The CDR3 loop is CASSPLTDRGTNRVSNQPQHF. CDR3 nucleotide sequence: TGCGCCAGCAGTCCCCTGACGGACAGGGGTACTAACCGGGTCAGCAATCAGCCCCAGCATTTT. The genes are TRBV23-1 and TRBJ1-5; 9 nucleotides match TRBD1. TRBV23-1 carries the ORF label, with uncertain function. The CDR3 covers 21 residues. V trimming: 4 bases; J trimming: 1 base; junction bases outside the gene matches: 20.

This clonotype was counted between two and nine times. The chain is built from TRBV28 and TRBJ2-1; 9 bases are a match to TRBD1. CDR1 MDHEN and CDR2 SYDVKM come from the germline V gene. The CDR3 spans 13 residues. V shed 5 bases and J 7 bases; nucleotides not matched to a gene: 3. CDR3 loop: CASSIQGANEQFF. As DNA, the CDR3 is TGTGCCAGCAGTATACAGGGGGCGAATGAGCAGTTCTTC.

This clonotype was found a few times. The J gene is TRBJ1-2, the V gene TRBV28; D is undetermined. V was pared by 3 bases and J by 5 bases, with 4 bases between. Germline-derived CDR1 and CDR2 are MDHEN and SYDVKM. This CDR3 contains 11 residues. In nucleotides, the CDR3 is TGTGCCAGCAGTTTCGATTATGGCTACACCTTC. As protein: CASSFDYGYTF.